Following are 30 T cell receptor beta chains from one sample sequenced in a study of blood T cell repertoires in COVID-19. TCRdb's table, derived via immunoSEQ multiplex PCR, lists solely in-frame clones and lacks some. The sample holds about 76,000 clones, 80% to 90% seen once. The sample was peripheral blood. These receptors originate from a man over 45 with active COVID-19.

This clone was detected only once. The rearrangement links TRBV15 to TRBJ1-5; D is perhaps TRBD1 (6 bases). The CDR3 is made up of 16 amino acids. Germline values: CDR1 LNHNV, CDR2 YYDKDF (reference sequence). The V and J ends lost 5 bases and 6 bases respectively, with 20 bases between them. CDR3: CATSAAGTGYSQPQHF. CDR3 coding DNA: TGTGCCACCAGCGCAGCGGGAACAGGGTATAGTCAGCCCCAGCATTTT.

The chain couples TRBV5-5 to TRBJ2-3; 9 bases align to TRBD2. The CDR3 contains 17 residues. J lost 0 bases, V lost 0 bases, and 5 bases had no gene match. The V gene's germline CDR1 is SGHKS and CDR2 YYEKEE (reference sequence). Here the CDR3 reads CASSLARAGGSTDTQYF. The CDR3 nucleotides read TGTGCCAGCAGCTTGGCGAGGGCGGGGGGGAGCACAGATACGCAGTATTTT.

This chain uses TRBV3-1 (or the pseudogene TRBV3-2) with TRBJ2-2; possible D gene TRBD1, 5 bases. CDR3 length: 12 residues. Germline CDR1 reads LGHDT; CDR2 reads YNNKEL (reference sequence). The ends were cut back, 11 bases at V and 5 bases at J, with 12 bases in the middle. The CDR3 spells CAANRGTGELFF. Written as DNA, the CDR3 is TGTGCCGCCAATAGGGGAACCGGGGAGCTGTTTTTT.

V is TRBV5-1 and J is TRBJ2-5, with D maybe TRBD2 (5 bases). The CDR3 has 13 residues. The germline V and J ends were trimmed by 4 bases and 7 bases, with 14 bases remaining between them. The germline V gene encodes CDR1 SGHRS and CDR2 YFSETQ. The CDR3 region has the DNA TGCGCCAGCAGCCCGACGGGTGAGGGGACCCAGTACTTC. Its protein product is CASSPTGEGTQYF.

The chain recombines TRBV20-1 with TRBJ1-2, with 9 bases aligning to TRBD1. In germline, CDR1 is DFQATT, CDR2 SNEGSKA (reference sequence). The CDR3 extends over 14 amino acids. Trimming at V came to 3 bases and at J to 2 bases, leaving 4 bases not matched to a gene. The DNA of the CDR3 is TGCAGTGCTAGTGGGACAGGGCTAAACTATGGCTACACCTTC. Its protein product is CSASGTGLNYGYTF.

This sequence joins TRBV19 and TRBJ2-2; D might be TRBD1 (5 bases). The germline V gene encodes CDR1 LNHDA and CDR2 SQIVND (reference sequence). This CDR3 spans 15 amino acids. V lost 8 bases to trimming and J lost 3 bases, with 16 bases between them. The CDR3: CASCLQQGDTGELFF. The CDR3, as DNA: TGTGCCAGTTGCCTCCAACAAGGGGACACCGGGGAGCTGTTTTTT. Using reference TRBV19 and TRBJ2-2 for the parts outside the CDR3, the full variable domain is DGGITQSPKYLFRKEGQNVTLSCEQNLNHDAMYWYRQDPGQGLRLIYYSQIVNDFQKGDIAEGYSVSREKKESFPLTVTSAQKNPTAFYLCASCLQQGDTGELFFGEGSRLTVL.

The chain recombines TRBV7-2 with TRBJ2-7; TRBD1 agrees at 7 bases. Germline V gene lookup returns CDR1 SGHTA and CDR2 FQGNSA. This CDR3 has 13 residues. Losses at the gene ends were 2 bases for V and 3 bases for J; bases not matched to a gene: 1. CDR3 in amino acids: CASSLNRGYEQYF. The CDR3 DNA sequence: TGTGCCAGCAGCTTAAACAGGGGCTACGAGCAGTACTTC. The full variable domain, completed using reference TRBV7-2 and TRBJ2-7, is GAGVSQSPSNKVTEKGKDVELRCDPISGHTALYWYRQSLGQGLEFLIYFQGNSAPDKSGLPSDRFSAERTGGSVSTLTIQRTQQEDSAVYLCASSLNRGYEQYFGPGTRLTVT.

The chain combines TRBV9 with TRBJ2-1; possible D gene TRBD1, 6 bases. The CDR3 is 12 amino acids. The germline V and J ends were trimmed by 2 bases and 10 bases, with 10 bases remaining between them. Germline-derived CDR1 and CDR2 are SGDLS and YYNGEE. CDR3 amino acids: CASSVAGAEQFF. As DNA, the CDR3 is TGTGCCAGCAGCGTCGCAGGGGCAGAGCAGTTCTTC.

V usage is TRBV4-1 and J usage is TRBJ2-3, with 10 bases lining up with TRBD2. Germline loops: CDR1 MGHRA, CDR2 YSYEKL. The V segment lost 3 bases and the J segment 6 bases; nucleotides outside the gene matches: 12. This CDR3 region has 17 residues. CDR3 DNA: TGCGCCAGCAGCCAGAATAGCGGGGGGTCATTTTTTGATACGCAGTATTTT. Amino acids: CASSQNSGGSFFDTQYF.

This rearrangement joins TRBV12-5 to TRBJ1-3; a weak D match, TRBD1 (5 bases). The CDR3 is 14 amino acids. V dropped 5 bases and J dropped 3 bases, with 11 bases sitting between them. Germline loops: CDR1 LGHNT, CDR2 FRNRAP. The CDR3 nucleotides read TGTGCTAGTGGTCTCGGGGGGGTTGGAAACACCATATATTTT. It translates to CASGLGGVGNTIYF. Complete variable domain (other parts from reference TRBV12-5 and TRBJ1-3): DARVTQTPRHKVTEMGQEVTMRCQPILGHNTVFWYRQTMMQGLELLAYFRNRAPLDDSGMPKDRFSAEMPDATLATLKIQPSEPRDSAVYFCASGLGGVGNTIYFGEGSWLTVV.

The chain recombines TRBV5-4 with TRBJ2-6; TRBD2 aligns across 8 bases. Per the germline V gene, CDR1 is SGHNT and CDR2 is YYREEE (reference sequence). V lost 3 bases, J lost 2 bases, and 10 bases stayed unmatched. The CDR3 has 18 residues. CDR3 in amino acids: CASSWGAGGAAGANVLTF. Here the CDR3 DNA reads TGTGCCAGCAGCTGGGGGGCGGGGGGCGCAGCTGGGGCCAACGTCCTGACTTTC.

The chain is built from TRBV6-5 and TRBJ1-6, with 9 bases matching TRBD1. Per germline, CDR1 MNHEY and CDR2 SVGAGI. This CDR3 contains 13 residues. The trim removed 6 bases at V and 8 bases at J, leaving 2 bases unmatched. The CDR3 reads CASRDRGDSPLHF. CDR3 nucleotides: TGTGCCAGCAGGGACAGGGGAGATTCACCCCTCCACTTT.

This clone occurred once. The rearrangement uses TRBV28 and TRBJ2-7; D is possibly TRBD2 (6 bases). Trimming left V 5 bases short and J 2 bases short, with 13 bases between. This CDR3 contains 14 residues. The germline CDR1 and CDR2 sequences are MDHEN and SYDVKM. The CDR3 coding sequence is TGTGCCAGCAGTATCCGGGACTTAACCTACGAGCAGTACTTC. This sequence encodes CASSIRDLTYEQYF.

V gene TRBV28 combines with J gene TRBJ2-7, with 11 bases lining up with TRBD2. Trimming removed 4 bases from V and 9 bases from J; junction bases left unmatched: 17. Germline lookup yields CDR1 MDHEN and CDR2 SYDVKM. CDR3 size: 17 residues. DNA for the CDR3: TGTGCCAGCAGTTCGAAGGTGGGGACTAGCGGTCCCCCAAGGCAGTACTTC. It is translated as CASSSKVGTSGPPRQYF.

The chain recombines TRBV19 with TRBJ1-2, with unresolved D. The germline V gene encodes CDR1 LNHDA and CDR2 SQIVND (reference sequence). Deletions cut 3 bases from V and 5 bases from J, with 7 bases between. This CDR3 contains 12 residues. The CDR3 region is CASSIRGYGYTF. The CDR3 DNA is TGTGCCAGTAGTATCAGAGGGTATGGCTACACCTTC.

The chain employs TRBV24-1 and TRBJ2-5, with TRBD2 as a possible D gene (7 bases). This CDR3 region has 17 residues. V lost 4 bases to trimming and J lost 2 bases, with 19 bases between them. Germline V gene sequence: CDR1 KGHDR, CDR2 SFDVKD. As DNA, the CDR3 is TGTGCCACCAGTGACCCCGGAGGGAGGGGGGAGCAAGAGACCCAGTACTTC. Encoded protein: CATSDPGGRGEQETQYF.

The chain carries TRBV11-2 and TRBJ2-5; 9 nucleotides line up with TRBD1. V was pared by 5 bases and J by 1 base, with 11 bases of the junction left unmatched. This CDR3 comprises 17 residues. CDR1 is SGHAT, CDR2 FQNNGV, per germline. The CDR3 region has the DNA TGTGCCAGCAGCCCCGGGGCCGGGACAGGGATCCAAGAGACCCAGTACTTC. Protein: CASSPGAGTGIQETQYF.

This chain joins TRBV5-1 and TRBJ2-5; weak D call: TRBD2 (6 bases). The V end was cut by 3 bases, the J end by 5 bases, with 11 bases between. There are 13 residues in the CDR3. Per germline, CDR1 SGHRS and CDR2 YFSETQ. The chain's CDR3 is CASSSLRGETQYF. DNA for the CDR3: TGCGCCAGCAGCTCGCTCCGGGGGGAGACCCAGTACTTC.

This clone occurred once. The rearrangement uses TRBV7-9 and TRBJ2-7, with 8 bases that match TRBD1. V trimming: 4 bases; J trimming: 3 bases; junction bases outside the gene matches: 5. The CDR3 covers 14 residues. Germline CDR1 is SEHNR and CDR2 is FQNEAQ (reference sequence). The chain's CDR3 is CASSYNRGDYEQYF. CDR3 in DNA: TGTGCCAGCAGCTATAACAGGGGGGACTACGAGCAGTACTTC.

This clone was observed once. The rearrangement uses TRBV27 and TRBJ2-2; TRBD1 agrees at 9 bases. The germline V gene has CDR1 MNHEY and CDR2 SMNVEV (reference sequence). This CDR3 region has 14 residues. V shed 7 bases and J 1 base; nucleotides not matched to a gene: 1. CDR3 coding DNA: TGTGCCAGCATGGGACAGGGGAACACCGGGGAGCTGTTTTTT. This codes for CASMGQGNTGELFF.

J is TRBJ2-2 and V is TRBV20-1; tentatively, D is TRBD2 (6 bases). Germline loops: CDR1 DFQATT, CDR2 SNEGSKA (reference sequence). The CDR3 consists of 14 residues. Trimming left V 3 bases short and J 1 base short, with 9 bases between. The CDR3, as DNA: TGCAGTGCTAGTGGGGACTTGAACACCGGGGAGCTGTTTTTT. Translated: CSASGDLNTGELFF.

J is TRBJ2-1 and V is TRBV27, with TRBD1 as a possible D gene (6 bases). This CDR3 is 17 amino acids long. Per germline, CDR1 MNHEY and CDR2 SMNVEV (reference sequence). V lost 4 bases, J lost 5 bases, and 21 bases lay in between. The CDR3 coding sequence is TGTGCCAGCAGTTCTTGGATGCTTGAAGACAGGCACAATGAGCAGTTCTTC. This gives the protein CASSSWMLEDRHNEQFF.

The chain joins TRBV5-6 to TRBJ2-7, with D perhaps TRBD1 (6 bases). Germline V gene lookup returns CDR1 SGHDT and CDR2 YYEEEE. V lost 2 bases and J 2 bases, leaving 11 bases between the germline ends. The CDR3 is 14 amino acids. The CDR3 spells CASSFTGYTYEQYF. In DNA form, the CDR3 reads TGTGCCAGCAGCTTTACAGGGTATACCTACGAGCAGTACTTC.

The V gene is TRBV19, the J gene TRBJ2-1, with TRBD1 matching 9 bases. V shed 7 bases and J 10 bases; nucleotides not matched to a gene: 8. The CDR3 loop spans 13 amino acids. The V gene's germline CDR1 is LNHDA and CDR2 SQIVND (reference sequence). Here the CDR3 reads CASKGTGSYEQFF. CDR3 sequence (DNA): TGTGCCAGTAAAGGGACAGGGTCGTACGAGCAGTTCTTC.

The genes are TRBV6-2 or TRBV6-3 and TRBJ2-5, with TRBD1 identical over 7 bases. This CDR3 is built from 15 residues. Unmatched junction bases numbered 6, after V lost 2 bases and J lost 3 bases. Looked up from germline, CDR1 is MNHEY and CDR2 is SVGEGT. CDR3 sequence (DNA): TGTGCCAGCAGTTACGACTCGACAGGGAAAGAGACCCAGTACTTC. Its translation: CASSYDSTGKETQYF.

This clone has only one observation. The J gene is TRBJ1-1, the V gene TRBV7-2, with unresolved D. V was trimmed by 2 bases and J by 2 bases, leaving 6 bases between them. Germline V gives CDR1 SGHTA, CDR2 FQGNSA. This CDR3 comprises 13 residues. The chain's CDR3 is CASSLRDNTEAFF. CDR3 DNA: TGTGCCAGCAGCTTACGGGATAACACTGAAGCTTTCTTT.

The V call is TRBV19, the J call TRBJ2-2; D remains ambiguous. V lost 1 base and J 6 bases, leaving 6 bases between the germline ends. This CDR3 is 13 amino acids long. Germline V gene data show CDR1 as LNHDA and CDR2 as SQIVND (reference sequence). This chain's CDR3 is CASSIGSAGELFF. CDR3 nucleotide sequence: TGTGCCAGTAGTATAGGTTCGGCCGGGGAGCTGTTTTTT.

The V and J genes are TRBV27 and TRBJ1-2; the D gene is possibly TRBD1 (5 bases). This CDR3 region has 15 residues. Germline CDR1 reads MNHEY; CDR2 reads SMNVEV (reference sequence). V was shortened by 5 bases and J by 3 bases, with 16 bases between the two germline ends. The CDR3 loop reads CASSRSWEGYYGYTF. CDR3 nucleotides: TGTGCCAGCAGTAGGTCCTGGGAGGGGTACTATGGCTACACCTTC.

This chain's CDR3 is CASSLNPGQGKNEQFF. The CDR3 nucleotides read TGTGCCAGCAGCTTGAATCCGGGACAGGGGAAGAATGAGCAGTTCTTC. This sequence joins TRBV7-9 and TRBJ2-1; the match to TRBD1 covers 10 bases. The V and J ends lost 3 bases and 7 bases, in that order; junction bases with no gene match: 9. The CDR3 extends over 16 amino acids. Germline lookup yields CDR1 SEHNR and CDR2 FQNEAQ (reference sequence).

J is TRBJ1-5 and V is TRBV6-2 or TRBV6-3; the D gene is possibly TRBD1 (5 bases). Trimming stripped 4 bases from V and 3 bases from J, with 10 bases between. Germline CDR1 MNHEY, CDR2 SVGEGT. The CDR3 contains 14 residues. The CDR3 DNA reads TGTGCCAGCAGTTTCGGGGGGAACAATCAGCCCCAGCATTTT. Its translation is CASSFGGNNQPQHF.